This T cell receptor beta chain was found in a study of OX40 agonist ivuxolimab in advanced cancers. With respect to the entire study: Ivuxolimab, which targeted the costimulatory receptor OX40 (CD134), was an agonistic, fully human IgG2 monoclonal antibody. Intravenous ivuxolimab was administered to patients every 2 weeks at six dose levels: 0.01, 0.1, 0.3, 1.5, 3 and 10 mg/kg. Of the roughly 54 dose-escalation patients, hepatocellular carcinoma was present in approximately 20, melanoma in approximately 15, renal cell carcinoma in 9 and head and neck cancer in 9. The dose-escalation cohort was 80% to 90% male with a mean age of approximately 59 years, ranging from roughly 23 to 79. Patients were allowed to have had prior anti-PD-1, anti-PD-L1 or anti-CTLA-4 therapy, and 30% to 50% of the dose-escalation patients had previously received checkpoint inhibitors. Partial responses occurred in three dose-escalation patients, of whom one had hepatocellular carcinoma and two had cutaneous melanoma. Peripheral TCRbeta sequencing aimed to test whether ivuxolimab altered TCR sequence diversity and caused clonal T-cell expansion. The paper describes the monotherapy dose-escalation part (N = 52 patients) of the phase I trial of ivuxolimab.

Inclusive of the bounding cysteine and phenylalanine, the CDR3 is 14 residues long. Solely the CDR3 DNA is kept, with 42 bases framed from the first base. CDR1 and CDR2 were assigned from the germline V gene as SGHVS and FNYEAQ. The germline V end is reduced by 8 bases and the J end by 4 bases; junction bases left unmatched: 9. Patients with a history of autoimmune disease or receiving systemic immunosuppression were excluded from the trial. In every dose cohort, peripheral blood was drawn for TCR sequencing at baseline, cycle 4 day 1, and cycle 7 day 1. Samples were obtained from an open-label, multicenter, first-in-human phase I dose-escalation trial of ivuxolimab. Adults with locally advanced or metastatic melanoma, renal cell, hepatocellular, or head and neck squamous cell carcinoma were enrolled in the trial. CD4+ and CD8+ T cells were sorted separately from peripheral blood before TCR sequencing.

About this clone: The antigen it recognizes is unknown. Base qualities were left out, and no much larger clone turns up one base away.

The paper's findings and limits, for the study overall: In the 0.1-3.0 mg/kg groups, partial responders were among the patients with the lowest normalized peripheral clonal expansion, particularly in CD8+ T cells. Low levels of normalized T-cell clonal expansion were also seen in some nonresponding patients. Antigen specificity was not determined for the clonally expanded peripheral T cells. On average, CD8+ T cells showed more expanded clones than CD4+ T cells after ivuxolimab. At doses of 0.1 to 3.0 mg/kg, clonal expansion of both CD4+ and CD8+ blood T cells was observed from baseline to week 6.

To sequence the TCRbeta CDR3 region, genomic DNA was isolated from the sorted cells. The immunoSEQ Assay was used for sequencing of TCRbeta CDR3 regions. The source is immuneACCESS, and TCRdb retained only in-frame sequences with V and J called. Part of the clones is not carried over; for the studies checked, unresolved V genes explain less than half of this, and the remainder is unexplained. The sample table holds some 80,000 clones, of which just under 90% were seen once. The biggest ten clones account for more than 2.5% of the sample. This material consisted of CD4+ or CD8+ T cells sorted from blood, taken in a trial of the OX40 agonist ivuxolimab. The V and J genes are TRBV7-6 and TRBJ2-3, with 7 central nucleotides matching TRBD2. The origin of this receptor is an adult with an advanced solid tumor such as melanoma, head and neck, liver or kidney cancer. The CDR3 reads CASAFGGKADTQYF. The sequenced DNA: TGTGCCAGCGCCTTCGGGGGGAAGGCAGATACGCAGTATTTT.